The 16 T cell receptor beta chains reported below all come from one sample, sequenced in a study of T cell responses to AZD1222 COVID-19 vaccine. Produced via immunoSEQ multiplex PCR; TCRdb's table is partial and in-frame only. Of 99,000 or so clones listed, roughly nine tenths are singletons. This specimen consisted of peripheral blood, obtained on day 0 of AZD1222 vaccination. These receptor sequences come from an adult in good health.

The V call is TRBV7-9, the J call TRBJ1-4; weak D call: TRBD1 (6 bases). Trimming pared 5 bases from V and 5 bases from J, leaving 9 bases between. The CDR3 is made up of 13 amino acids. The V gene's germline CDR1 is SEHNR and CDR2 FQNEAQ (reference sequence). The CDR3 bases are TGTGCCAGCAGCCGTGACAGGAATGAAAAACTGTTTTTT. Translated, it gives CASSRDRNEKLFF.

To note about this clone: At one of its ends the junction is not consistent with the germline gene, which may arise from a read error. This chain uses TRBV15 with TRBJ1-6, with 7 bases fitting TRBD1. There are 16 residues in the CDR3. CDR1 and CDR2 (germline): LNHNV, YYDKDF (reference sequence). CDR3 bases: TGTGCCACCAGCAGAGAGGGCAGGGGGTATAGTTCACCCCTCCACTTT. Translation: CATSREGRGYSSPLHF.

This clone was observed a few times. Here the CDR3 reads CSAPNTWGYTF. The CDR3 coding sequence is TGCAGTGCGCCCAATACTTGGGGCTACACCTTC. V is TRBV20-1 and J is TRBJ1-2; no reliable D call. CDR1 is DFQATT, CDR2 SNEGSKA, per germline (reference sequence). This CDR3 region has 11 residues. V gave up 6 bases and J gave up 8 bases, with 13 bases separating them.

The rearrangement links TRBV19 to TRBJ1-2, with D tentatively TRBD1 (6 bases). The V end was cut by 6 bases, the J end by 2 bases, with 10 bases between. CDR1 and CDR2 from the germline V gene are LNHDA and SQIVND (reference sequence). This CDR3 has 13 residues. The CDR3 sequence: CASRTDRNYGYTF. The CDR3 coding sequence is TGTGCCAGTAGGACCGACAGGAACTATGGCTACACCTTC.

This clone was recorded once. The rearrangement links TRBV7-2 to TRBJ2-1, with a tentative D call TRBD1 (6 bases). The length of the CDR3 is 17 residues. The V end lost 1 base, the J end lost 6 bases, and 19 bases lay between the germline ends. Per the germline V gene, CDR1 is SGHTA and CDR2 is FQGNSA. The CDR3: CASSLVHRAASLNEQFF. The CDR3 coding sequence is TGTGCCAGCAGCTTAGTCCACAGGGCCGCGTCCCTCAATGAGCAGTTCTTC. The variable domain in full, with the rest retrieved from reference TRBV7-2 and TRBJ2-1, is GAGVSQSPSNKVTEKGKDVELRCDPISGHTALYWYRQSLGQGLEFLIYFQGNSAPDKSGLPSDRFSAERTGGSVSTLTIQRTQQEDSAVYLCASSLVHRAASLNEQFFGPGTRLTVL.

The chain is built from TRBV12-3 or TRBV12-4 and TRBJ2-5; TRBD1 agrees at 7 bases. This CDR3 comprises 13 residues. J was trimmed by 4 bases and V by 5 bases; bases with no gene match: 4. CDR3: CASSGQVGETQYF. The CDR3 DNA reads TGTGCCAGCAGTGGACAGGTCGGAGAGACCCAGTACTTC.

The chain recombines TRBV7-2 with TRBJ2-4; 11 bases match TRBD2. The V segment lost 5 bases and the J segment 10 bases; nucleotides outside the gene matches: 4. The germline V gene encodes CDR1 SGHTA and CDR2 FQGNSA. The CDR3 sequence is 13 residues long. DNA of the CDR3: TGTGCCAGCAGCGACAGACTAGCGGGGATTCAGTACTTC. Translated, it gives CASSDRLAGIQYF.

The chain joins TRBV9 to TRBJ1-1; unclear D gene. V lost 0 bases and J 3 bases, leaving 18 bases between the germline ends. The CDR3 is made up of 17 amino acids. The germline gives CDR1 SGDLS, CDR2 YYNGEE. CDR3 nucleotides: TGTGCCAGCAGCGTAGGGGCTTTCGGCCCATTGGACACTGAAGCTTTCTTT. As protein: CASSVGAFGPLDTEAFF. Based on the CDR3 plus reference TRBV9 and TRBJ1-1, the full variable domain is DSGVTQTPKHLITATGQRVTLRCSPRSGDLSVYWYQQSLDQGLQFLIQYYNGEERAKGNILERFSAQQFPDLHSELNLSSLELGDSALYFCASSVGAFGPLDTEAFFGQGTRLTVV.

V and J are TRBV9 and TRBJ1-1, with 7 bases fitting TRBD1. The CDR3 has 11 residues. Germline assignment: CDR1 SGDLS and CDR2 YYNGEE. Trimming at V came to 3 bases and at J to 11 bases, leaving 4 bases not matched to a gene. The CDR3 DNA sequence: TGTGCCAGCAGCGGACAGGGCGCGGCTTTCTTT. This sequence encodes CASSGQGAAFF. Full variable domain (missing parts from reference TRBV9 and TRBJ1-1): DSGVTQTPKHLITATGQRVTLRCSPRSGDLSVYWYQQSLDQGLQFLIQYYNGEERAKGNILERFSAQQFPDLHSELNLSSLELGDSALYFCASSGQGAAFFGQGTRLTVV.

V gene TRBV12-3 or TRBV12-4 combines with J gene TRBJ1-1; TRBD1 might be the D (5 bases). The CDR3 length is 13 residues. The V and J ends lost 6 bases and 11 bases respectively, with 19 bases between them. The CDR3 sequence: CASSFAGGLVAFF. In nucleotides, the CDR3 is TGTGCCAGCAGCTTCGCGGGGGGACTGGTCGCTTTCTTT.

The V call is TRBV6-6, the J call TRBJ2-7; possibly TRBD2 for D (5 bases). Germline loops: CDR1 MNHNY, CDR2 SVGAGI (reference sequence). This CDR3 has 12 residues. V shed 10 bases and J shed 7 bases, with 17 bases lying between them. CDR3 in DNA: TGTGCCACCGTCCATCTCGGAGGTGAGCAGTACGTC. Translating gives CATVHLGGEQYV.

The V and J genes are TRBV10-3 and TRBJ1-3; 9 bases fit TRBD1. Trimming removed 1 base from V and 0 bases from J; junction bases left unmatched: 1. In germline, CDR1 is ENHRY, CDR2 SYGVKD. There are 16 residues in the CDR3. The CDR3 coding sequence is TGTGCCATCAGTGAGTGGGACAGGGCCTCTGGAAACACCATATATTTT. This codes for CAISEWDRASGNTIYF.

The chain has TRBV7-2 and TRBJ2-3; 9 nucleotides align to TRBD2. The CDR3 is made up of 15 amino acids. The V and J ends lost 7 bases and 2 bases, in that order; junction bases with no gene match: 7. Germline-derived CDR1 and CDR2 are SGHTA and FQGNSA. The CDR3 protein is CASNAGGPDTDTQYF. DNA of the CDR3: TGTGCCAGCAACGCGGGGGGGCCGGACACAGATACGCAGTATTTT. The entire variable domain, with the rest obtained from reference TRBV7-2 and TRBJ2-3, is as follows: GAGVSQSPSNKVTEKGKDVELRCDPISGHTALYWYRQSLGQGLEFLIYFQGNSAPDKSGLPSDRFSAERTGGSVSTLTIQRTQQEDSAVYLCASNAGGPDTDTQYFGPGTRLTVL.

CDR3 amino acids: CASSFRRAGGADTQYF. The DNA for the CDR3 is TGTGCCAGCAGCTTCCGTCGGGCGGGAGGGGCAGATACGCAGTATTTT. This chain joins TRBV7-3 and TRBJ2-3; the match to TRBD2 covers 9 bases. CDR1 SGHTA and CDR2 FQGTGA come from the germline V gene. The J segment lost 4 bases and the V segment lost 3 bases, leaving 8 bases of the junction unmatched. This CDR3 spans 16 amino acids.

This CDR3 is CASSPASSLSYNEQFF. The CDR3 nucleotides are TGTGCCAGCAGCCCAGCTAGCTCCCTCTCCTACAATGAGCAGTTCTTC. This chain uses TRBV9 with TRBJ2-1; a possible D gene is TRBD2 (5 bases). CDR1 is SGDLS, CDR2 YYNGEE, per germline. The CDR3 runs to 16 residues. V lost 4 bases to trimming and J lost 0 bases, with 14 bases between them.

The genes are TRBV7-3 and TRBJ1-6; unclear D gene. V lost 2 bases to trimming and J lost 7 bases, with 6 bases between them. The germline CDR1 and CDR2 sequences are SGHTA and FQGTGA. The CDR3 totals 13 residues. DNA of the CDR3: TGTGCCAGCAGCTTAGAGTTGAATTCACCCCTCCACTTT. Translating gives CASSLELNSPLHF.